The T cell receptor (beta chain) described here comes from a study of beta chain features in type 1 diabetes (dated by TCRdb to the late 2010s). With respect to the entire study: Mean age, gender distribution, total cell number and subset yield did not differ between patients and healthy donors. A total of 100 million to 140 million sorted cells were examined across all samples, and the number of cells per subset was strongly correlated with RNA yield. In the study, TCRB repertoires of sorted circulating CD4+ T cell subsets from recently diagnosed type 1 diabetes patients were compared with those of matched healthy donors. Regulatory and stem cell-like memory subsets were obtained from only 8 patients and roughly 8 healthy donors, while naive and central memory subsets were obtained from all 30 or so donors. Overall study outcomes, separate from this receptor: Shorter templates might have been favored by PCR, but patient and control samples were amplified and corrected together, so both groups would have been affected equally by any skew. The naive, central memory and regulatory TCRB repertoires appeared to resemble one another more closely among patients than among healthy donors. Because small numbers of individuals were included in the HLA sub-analyses, any influence of HLA type on TCRB rearrangement was left unresolved. Type 1 diabetes patients showed a moderate but significant shortening of TCRB CDR3 length in all four CD4+ subsets. Because cDNA was sequenced instead of genomic DNA, activated cells with high expression could be over-represented, although the groups did not differ in activation or CD3 levels. At VDJ recombination sites, patients with type 1 diabetes made fewer insertions and deleted more nucleotides, a pattern implying thymic rearrangement abnormalities.

Regarding this clone: It has no known antigen specificity. Base qualities are not recorded, but no much larger clone differs from it by a single base.

A single peripheral blood draw of approximately 120 mL on average was collected from each donor into heparinised tubes. A BD FACSAria II was used to sort naive, central memory, regulatory and stem cell-like memory CD4+ T cells with a panel that included CD45RO, CCR7, CD25, CD127, CD95 and CD27. All sorted populations exceeded 95% purity. PBMCs were isolated immediately by Lymphoprep density gradient centrifugation and stained directly without culture. Samples were stained and sorted in pairs, with one healthy donor and one patient per experiment, so that batch effects were minimized. Cut back by 3 bases and 4 bases, the V and J ends lie 13 bases apart. In the germline V gene (reference sequence), CDR1 corresponds to PRHDT and CDR2 to FYEKMQ. From its cysteine to its phenylalanine, the CDR3 spans 14 amino acids. Only the CDR3 part of the read is kept: 42 bases, read in frame from the first base. All of the isolated RNA was reverse transcribed with the High Capacity cDNA Reverse Transcription Kit, so expressed TCRB transcripts were sequenced. Deep immunoSEQ sequencing was applied to naive, central memory and regulatory T cell samples, giving an average of roughly 3.5 million total reads per sample. After sorted cells were lysed in RLT buffer, RNA was extracted with DNase-treated RNeasy Micro or Mini kits, with the choice depending on cell number. Each cell subset was processed on its own to prevent cross-contamination, while patient and healthy donor samples were processed together. The immunoSEQ multiplex PCR was used to amplify TCRB sequences from cDNA, yielding 87-bp fragments that span the CDR3 region. Sequencing of the amplicons was done on the Illumina HiSeq platform. In the authors' own workflow: Synthetic template baselines were used to correct PCR bias computationally, reads within Hamming distance 2 were collapsed, and singletons that could not be merged were discarded. Reads were aligned to IMGT to assign V, D and J genes, CDR3 length, and insertions or deletions at six rearrangement sites. Within each subset, clonotype counts were normalized to sorted cell number, after which true diversity and Gini coefficients were computed with the tcR R package. Repertoire sharing was quantified using the overlap coefficient calculated on TCRB nucleotide sequences. Out-of-frame TCRB sequences from naive cells were analyzed as a proxy for the pre-selection repertoire. The source is immuneACCESS, and TCRdb retained only in-frame sequences with V and J called. Part of the clones is not carried over; for the studies checked, unresolved V genes explain less than half of this, and the remainder is unexplained. Clone size and the V and J calls come from that table; the DNA yielded D and trimming. Present in this sample are roughly 250,000 clones, more than 65% of which were seen just once. The top ten constitute 0.053% of the sample.

The TCR was taken from a man aged 30 to 45 in good health. The chain employs TRBV13 and TRBJ2-7, with TRBD1 tentatively as D gene (6 bases match). The sample was naive CD4+ T cells from blood. What this sample's cell subset or site label stands for: true naive CD4+ T cells. Here the CDR3 is given as CASSFTGNRYEQYF. The nucleotide sequence is TGTGCCAGCAGCTTCACAGGGAATCGGTACGAGCAGTACTTC.